This T cell receptor (beta chain) appears in the sequencing data of a study of cytomegalovirus exposure and HLA in healthy donors. The CDR3 consists of 18 residues. From germline, CDR1 is SNHLY and CDR2 FYNNEI. The J segment lost 2 bases and the V segment lost 4 bases, leaving 12 bases of the junction unmatched. A multiplex PCR was run with 60 Vbeta primers and 13 Jbeta primers. Generated by immunoSEQ multiplex PCR, the TCRdb table keeps only in-frame clones and is missing some. The data contain just over 150,000 clones, about 76% of them singletons. This clone turned up a few times. The gene calls are TRBV2 and TRBJ2-5; the match to TRBD2 covers 11 bases. The source material was PBMCs. This sequence originates from a female donor in good health and CMV-seronegative. The CDR3 DNA reads TGTGCCAGCAGTGCGGGGACTAGCGGAACGTTTCGACAAGAGACCCAGTACTTC. As protein: CASSAGTSGTFRQETQYF.